This T cell receptor beta chain was sequenced in a study of blood T cell repertoires in COVID-19. Germline CDR1 is LNHDA and CDR2 is SQIVND (reference sequence). V was clipped by 6 bases and J by 6 bases; unmatched bases: 10. The CDR3 is 15 residues long. Libraries were prepared by immunoSEQ multiplex PCR; TCRdb keeps only in-frame clonotypes and omits some of them. The top ten clones hold approximately 2.4% of a sample with about 73,000 clones, 75% to 90% of them seen once. V and J are TRBV19 and TRBJ1-2; 10 bases line up with TRBD1. The source of this sequence is a man older than 75 with active or convalescent COVID-19. The source material was peripheral blood. CDR3: CASSGPRQGADGYTF. The CDR3 DNA reads TGTGCCAGTAGCGGTCCACGACAGGGGGCCGATGGCTACACCTTC.